The 2 T cell receptor beta chains below all came from one sample that was sequenced in a study of glioma-infiltrating T cells after dendritic cell vaccination. The time point is: after dendritic cell vaccination, including at tumor progression/relapse. The table came from immunoSEQ multiplex PCR; TCRdb's copy has only in-frame clones and leaves some out. This repertoire shows more than 95,000 clones, almost 90% found once; its top ten account for 2.5% to 3%. Source: blood, taken after dendritic cell vaccination. The receptors originated from a human donor with glioblastoma.

This clone was seen more than once but under ten times. Other nucleotide sequences from this sample produce the same CDR3. This chain joins TRBV5-1 and TRBJ2-1, with TRBD1 matching over 8 bases. CDR1 and CDR2 (germline): SGHRS, YFSETQ. The CDR3 contains 15 residues. V was pared by 0 bases and J by 1 base, with 0 bases of the junction left unmatched. CDR3 DNA: TGCGCCAGCAGCTTGGGACAGGGGTCCTACAATGAGCAGTTCTTC. Translated, it gives CASSLGQGSYNEQFF.

This chain links TRBV2 with TRBJ1-2, with 10 bases that match TRBD1. CDR3 size: 13 residues. The J segment lost 5 bases and the V segment lost 6 bases, leaving 3 bases of the junction unmatched. The germline V gene encodes CDR1 SNHLY and CDR2 FYNNEI. The CDR3 protein is CASSDRGQYGYTF. The CDR3 bases are TGTGCCAGCAGCGACAGGGGGCAGTATGGCTACACCTTC.